The source of this T cell receptor (beta chain) is a study of T cell responses to AZD1222 COVID-19 vaccine (dated by TCRdb to the early 2020s). The study in broad terms: Because spike-specific TCR depth and breadth did not differ between the two schedules, AZD1222 recipients who got a second dose at roughly 4 weeks were pooled with those who got a second dose at roughly 12 weeks. TCR sequencing covered 230 or so trial participants: 200 to 220 given two doses of AZD1222 and about 26 given two doses of MenACWY control vaccine. Enrollment into the trials was organized by age into subgroups of 18-55, 56-69 and 70-plus years, and those subgroups contained roughly 150, 30 and 60 TCR-sequenced participants, respectively. The investigation overall reported the following: Nearly half of unique spike-specific TCRs reportedly recognized epitopes outside regions mutated in the B.1.351 and B.1.1.7 variants. Conclusions about previously exposed vaccinees were limited because only six or seven AZD1222 recipients were SARS-CoV-2 seropositive at baseline. Because no samples from the day 14 peak response were available, repertoires could be characterized only after the peak T cell response. In the small 56-69-year group, the increase in depth fell short of significance, most likely because of low power. CD4 TCRs associated with the vaccine covered the entire spike protein, and the dominant responses were in regions 160-218 and 743-854. Spike-specific TCR breadth and depth rose significantly after two AZD1222 doses compared with day 0 and with MenACWY recipients. Most participants were white British and females outnumbered males, and the authors suggested that clonal diversity may have been underestimated.

On this clone: What this receptor recognizes is not known. One base away there is no much larger clone; base qualities are not given.

Read against the paper, the sample's time point label means: baseline before first vaccination. Vaccinee samples were obtained from the UK trials COV001 and COV002, which included a single-blind randomized controlled phase 2/3 trial of AZD1222 (ChAdOx1 nCoV-19) in healthy adults. For TCRbeta chain sequencing, PBMC samples were collected from trial participants at day 0 and at day 28 after the second dose. The CDR3 regions of human TCRbeta chains were analyzed by immunosequencing. Per the authors' processing: Repertoire TCRs were checked for matches against a reference library of SARS-CoV-2-specific TCRs that had been generated using the MIRA antigen-specificity platform. Breadth was defined as the fraction of unique TCRs that were SARS-CoV-2-associated. Depth was defined as the fraction of total T cells that were SARS-CoV-2-associated. Using the MIRA data, each spike-specific TCR was mapped to the spike region that the TCR reacts to and placed in a CD4 or CD8 class. Log10-transformed breadth and depth values were compared by one-way ANOVA with Sidak's multiple comparisons tests. TCRdb carries this immuneACCESS record with in-frame sequences only. Its versions omit some clonotypes, under half of them owing to an unresolved V gene in the studies checked, with the rest unexplained. D and trimming were read from the DNA, whereas the V and J calls and clone size are those reported in that table. For this sample there are about 96,000 clones; under 90% appear just once. Approximately 27% of the sample belongs to the ten largest clones.

The CDR3 has 12 amino acids, counting the end cysteine and phenylalanine. This entry keeps only the CDR3 DNA: 36 bases, framed from base 1. V loses 11 bases of germline sequence and J loses 2 bases, and the interval between the two ends is 12 bases. In the germline V gene, CDR1 corresponds to MDHEN and CDR2 to SYDVKM. This sequence uses TRBV28 and TRBJ1-2; the D gene is perhaps TRBD1, from 5 matching bases. Sequencing was performed on peripheral blood, taken on day 0 of AZD1222 vaccination. This TCR came from an adult in good health. The nucleotide sequence reads TGTGCCTCGGGCGGGGGGAACTATGGCTACACCTTC. Its translation reads: CASGGGNYGYTF.